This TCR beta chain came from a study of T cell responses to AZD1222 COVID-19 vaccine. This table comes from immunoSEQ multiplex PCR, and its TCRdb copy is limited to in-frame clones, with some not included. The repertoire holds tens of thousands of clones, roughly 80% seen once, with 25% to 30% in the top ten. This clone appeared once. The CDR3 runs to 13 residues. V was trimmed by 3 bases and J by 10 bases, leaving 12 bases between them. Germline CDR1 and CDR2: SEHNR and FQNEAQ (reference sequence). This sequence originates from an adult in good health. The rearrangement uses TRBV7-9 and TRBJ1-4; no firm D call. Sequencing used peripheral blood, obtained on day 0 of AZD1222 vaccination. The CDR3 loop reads CASSLSDSGKLFF. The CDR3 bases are TGTGCCAGCAGCTTGTCGGACTCGGGAAAACTGTTTTTT.